Below are 5 T cell receptor beta chains sequenced from a single sample in a study of brain metastases from non-small cell lung cancer. Clones were read by immunoSEQ multiplex PCR, and TCRdb kept only the in-frame ones, dropping some. The repertoire consists of more than 14,000 clones, with about 83% occurring once and the leading ten covering roughly 7.1%. Sequenced: primary lung tumor tissue. The receptors were gathered from a donor aged 40 or older with non-small cell lung cancer.

The V gene is TRBV18, the J gene TRBJ1-5, with 9 bases identical to TRBD1. CDR1 is KGHSH, CDR2 LQKENI, per germline. The CDR3 covers 14 residues. With 8 bases clipped from V and 4 bases from J, the junction kept 6 bases outside the gene matches. CDR3 DNA sequence: TGTGCCAGCAGGGGCGGACAGGGGAATCAGCCCCAGCATTTT. Translation gives CASRGGQGNQPQHF.

The chain employs TRBV20-1 and TRBJ1-2; D possibly corresponds to TRBD1 (5 bases). The CDR3 spans 13 residues. Germline assignment: CDR1 DFQATT and CDR2 SNEGSKA (reference sequence). V lost 3 bases and J lost 3, with 11 bases in between. For the CDR3, the DNA is TGCAGTGCTAGTTGGCAGGGTGACTATGGCTACACCTTC. It specifies CSASWQGDYGYTF.

This sequence joins TRBV7-9 and TRBJ1-2; perhaps TRBD1 as D (5 bases). The CDR3 sequence is 14 residues long. Trimming took off 6 bases at V and 2 bases at J, with 13 bases between the two ends. Germline CDR1 and CDR2: SEHNR and FQNEAQ (reference sequence). The CDR3 DNA reads as TGTGCCAGCAGTTTATCCGGGACGAACTATGGCTACACCTTC. Protein sequence: CASSLSGTNYGYTF.

This clone came up a few times. The rearrangement links TRBV5-4 to TRBJ1-2, with 7 bases matching TRBD1. J lost 4 bases, V lost 2 bases, and 5 bases had no gene match. Germline V lookup: CDR1 SGHNT, CDR2 YYREEE (reference sequence). This CDR3 has 14 amino acids. The chain's CDR3 is CASSLGRDSYGYTF. In DNA form, the CDR3 reads TGTGCCAGCAGCTTAGGGCGGGACAGCTATGGCTACACCTTC.

V and J are TRBV24-1 and TRBJ2-3; D is perhaps TRBD1 (6 bases). With 5 bases removed from V and 6 bases from J, the gap between germline ends came to 20 bases. The CDR3 spans 16 residues. CDR1 is KGHDR, CDR2 SFDVKD, per germline. The CDR3 DNA follows: TGTGCCACCAGTGCTGCGGACAGTTCTAGCTGGGATACGCAGTATTTT. It encodes CATSAADSSSWDTQYF.